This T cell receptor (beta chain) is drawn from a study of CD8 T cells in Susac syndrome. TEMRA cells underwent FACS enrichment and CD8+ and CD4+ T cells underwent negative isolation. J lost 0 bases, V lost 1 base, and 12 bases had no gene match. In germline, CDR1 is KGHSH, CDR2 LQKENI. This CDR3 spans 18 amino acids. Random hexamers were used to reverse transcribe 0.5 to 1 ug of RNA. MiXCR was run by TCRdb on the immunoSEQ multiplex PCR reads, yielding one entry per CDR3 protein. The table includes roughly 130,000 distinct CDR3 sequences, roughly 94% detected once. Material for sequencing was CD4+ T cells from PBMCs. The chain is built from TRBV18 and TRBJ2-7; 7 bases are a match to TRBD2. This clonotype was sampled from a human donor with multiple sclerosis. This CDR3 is CASSPRAGVNPSSYEQYF. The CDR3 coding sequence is TGTGCCAGCTCACCACGGGCGGGGGTGAATCCTAGCTCCTACGAGCAGTACTTC.